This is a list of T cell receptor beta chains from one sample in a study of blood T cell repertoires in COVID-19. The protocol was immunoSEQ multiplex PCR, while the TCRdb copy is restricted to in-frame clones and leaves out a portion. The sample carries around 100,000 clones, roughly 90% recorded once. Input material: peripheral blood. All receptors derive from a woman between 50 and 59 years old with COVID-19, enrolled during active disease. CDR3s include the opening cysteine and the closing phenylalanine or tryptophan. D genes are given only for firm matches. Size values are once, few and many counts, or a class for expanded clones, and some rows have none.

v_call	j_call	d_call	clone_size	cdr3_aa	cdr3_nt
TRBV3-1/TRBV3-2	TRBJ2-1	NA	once	CASSQDSDSSSYNEQFF	TGTGCCAGCAGCCAAGATTCGGACAGCAGCTCCTACAATGAGCAGTTCTTC
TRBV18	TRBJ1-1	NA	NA	CASSEGLANTEAFF	TGTGCCAGCTCAGAGGGACTGGCGAACACTGAAGCTTTCTTT
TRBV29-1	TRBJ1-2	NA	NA	CSVVGGGLNGYTF	TGCAGCGTTGTCGGGGGTGGATTGAATGGCTACACCTTC
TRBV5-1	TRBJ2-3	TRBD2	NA	CASSPGTSGAPQTQYF	TGCGCCAGCAGCCCCGGGACTAGCGGGGCCCCACAAACGCAGTATTTT
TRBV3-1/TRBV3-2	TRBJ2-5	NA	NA	CASSSHPGNQETQYF	TGTGCCAGCAGCTCGCACCCGGGGAACCAAGAGACCCAGTACTTC
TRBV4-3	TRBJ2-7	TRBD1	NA	CASSQDRQGASYEQYF	TGCGCCAGCAGCCAAGATCGCCAGGGGGCATCCTACGAGCAGTACTTC
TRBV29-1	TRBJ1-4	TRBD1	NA	CSADRGDGEKLFF	TGCAGCGCCGACAGGGGAGATGGTGAAAAACTGTTTTTT
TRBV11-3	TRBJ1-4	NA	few	CASSPEGFGREENEKLFF	TGTGCCAGCAGCCCAGAGGGTTTCGGACGGGAGGAGAATGAAAAACTGTTTTTT
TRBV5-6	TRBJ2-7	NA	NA	CASSGGLLAAYEQYF	TGTGCCAGCAGCGGGGGACTGCTCGCGGCCTACGAGCAGTACTTC
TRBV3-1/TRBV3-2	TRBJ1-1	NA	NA	CASSQVRGGTEAFF	TGTGCCAGCAGCCAAGTTCGGGGAGGTACTGAAGCTTTCTTT
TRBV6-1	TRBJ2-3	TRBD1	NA	CASSEAFGTGGTDTQYF	TGTGCCAGCAGTGAAGCTTTCGGGACAGGGGGGACAGATACGCAGTATTTT
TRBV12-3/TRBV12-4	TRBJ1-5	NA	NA	CASRHGGQPQHF	TGTGCCAGCAGACACGGGGGGCAGCCCCAGCATTTT
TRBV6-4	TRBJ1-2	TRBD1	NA	CASSQTGTGNYGYTF	TGTGCCAGCAGCCAGACAGGGACGGGTAACTATGGCTACACCTTC
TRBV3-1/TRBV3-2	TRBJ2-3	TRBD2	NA	CASSQTIAGGPTDTQYF	TGTGCCAGCAGCCAAACTATAGCGGGGGGGCCGACAGATACGCAGTATTTT
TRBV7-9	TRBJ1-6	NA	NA	CASSLEDPGRNSPLHF	TGTGCCAGCAGCTTAGAAGACCCAGGCAGAAATTCACCCCTCCACTTT
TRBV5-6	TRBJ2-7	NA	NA	CASSVYYEQYF	TGTGCCAGCAGCGTGTACTACGAGCAGTACTTC
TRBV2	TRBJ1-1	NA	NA	CASRTPSRNTEAFF	TGTGCCAGCAGAACCCCCTCCAGGAACACTGAAGCTTTCTTT
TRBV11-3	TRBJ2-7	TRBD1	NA	CASSLRTGGYDEQYF	TGTGCCAGCAGCTTGAGGACAGGGGGGTACGACGAGCAGTACTTC
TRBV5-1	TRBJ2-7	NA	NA	CASSLGQGFYYEQYF	TGCGCCAGCAGCTTAGGCCAGGGATTCTACTACGAGCAGTACTTC
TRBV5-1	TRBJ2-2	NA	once	CASAILGPGVSNTGELFF	TGCGCCAGCGCAATCTTGGGCCCAGGGGTCTCGAACACCGGGGAGCTGTTTTTT
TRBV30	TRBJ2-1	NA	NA	CARGASYNEQFF	TGTGCCAGGGGAGCTTCCTACAATGAGCAGTTCTTC
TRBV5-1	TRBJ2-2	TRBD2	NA	CASSSSSGYTGELFF	TGCGCCAGCAGCTCATCTAGCGGGTACACCGGGGAGCTGTTTTTT
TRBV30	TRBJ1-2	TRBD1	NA	CASGTGDSNYGYTF	TGTGCCTCCGGGACAGGGGATTCGAACTATGGCTACACCTTC
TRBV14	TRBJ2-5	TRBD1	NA	CASSANRGGRETQYF	TGTGCCAGCAGCGCCAACAGGGGCGGTAGGGAGACCCAGTACTTC
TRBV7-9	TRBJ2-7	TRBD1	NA	CASSTDRVPYEQYF	TGTGCCAGCAGCACGGACAGGGTTCCTTACGAGCAGTACTTC
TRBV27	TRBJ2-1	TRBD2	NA	CASSLTGGTSGGTYNEQFF	TGTGCCAGCAGTCTGACAGGGGGGACTAGCGGGGGAACCTACAATGAGCAGTTCTTC
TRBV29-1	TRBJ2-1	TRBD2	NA	CSDGLAGGLEQFF	TGCAGCGACGGACTAGCGGGGGGGCTAGAGCAGTTCTTC
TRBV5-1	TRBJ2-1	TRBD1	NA	CASSSTGVKANEQFF	TGCGCCAGCAGCTCGACAGGGGTAAAAGCCAATGAGCAGTTCTTC